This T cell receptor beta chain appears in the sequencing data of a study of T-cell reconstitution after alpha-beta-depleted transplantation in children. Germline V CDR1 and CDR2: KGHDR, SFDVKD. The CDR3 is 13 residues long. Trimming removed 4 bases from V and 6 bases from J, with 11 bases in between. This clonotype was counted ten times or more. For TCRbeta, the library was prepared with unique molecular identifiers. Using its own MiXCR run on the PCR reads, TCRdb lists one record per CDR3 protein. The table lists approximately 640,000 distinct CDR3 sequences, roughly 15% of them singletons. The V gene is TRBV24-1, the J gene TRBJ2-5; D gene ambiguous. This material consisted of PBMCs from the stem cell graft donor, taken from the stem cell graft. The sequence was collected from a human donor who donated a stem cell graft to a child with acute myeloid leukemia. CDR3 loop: CATSEQSPKTQYF. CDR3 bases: TGTGCCACCAGTGAGCAGTCCCCTAAGACCCAGTACTTC.